Following are 24 T cell receptor beta chains from one sample sequenced in a study of T cell repertoires in cytomegalovirus infection. The antigens of these receptors remain unknown. TCRdb reanalysed the reads using MiXCR and keeps one entry per CDR3 protein. The table shows about a million distinct CDR3 sequences, with around 30% occurring only once. The sequenced sample was cultured CD8+ T cells from PBMCs, obtained from culture after CMV antigen stimulation. Receptors were obtained from a human donor in good health (CMV status not recorded). Some clones in this sample may be carry-over from other donors' samples.

This clonotype has a handful of counts. The chain carries TRBV24-1 and TRBJ1-2; 8 nucleotides align to TRBD1. The germline CDR1 and CDR2 sequences are KGHDR and SFDVKD. This CDR3 comprises 15 residues. The V segment lost 4 bases and the J segment 8 bases; nucleotides outside the gene matches: 11. CDR3 protein: CATSDNDRGREGYTF. The CDR3 bases are TGTGCCACCAGTGACAACGACAGGGGACGTGAAGGCTACACCTTC.

The chain combines TRBV20-1 with TRBJ1-2, with no clear D. This CDR3 contains 13 residues. Trimming took 1 base from V and 8 from J, leaving 14 bases between them. Germline CDR1 DFQATT, CDR2 SNEGSKA (reference sequence). The CDR3 region has the DNA TGCAGTGCTAGAGGGGCAGAAACTATGGGCTACACCTTC. It encodes CSARGAETMGYTF.

Only a few counts were recorded for this clonotype. The chain couples TRBV28 to TRBJ2-7; the D gene is possibly TRBD2 (5 bases). The CDR3 extends over 12 amino acids. Germline assignment: CDR1 MDHEN and CDR2 SYDVKM. The V end lost 3 bases, the J end lost 6 bases, and 9 bases lay between the germline ends. CDR3 sequence: CASSFPAGEQYV. As DNA, the CDR3 is TGTGCCAGCAGTTTTCCCGCGGGCGAGCAGTACGTC.

This clonotype came up once. V gene TRBV27 combines with J gene TRBJ1-2; D is uncertain. Deletions cut 3 bases from V and 6 bases from J, with 11 bases between. The CDR3 extends over 13 amino acids. Germline lookup yields CDR1 MNHEY and CDR2 SMNVEV (reference sequence). The CDR3 region has the DNA TGTGCCAGCAGTTTTAGGGCAGCTCATGGCTACACCTTC. As protein: CASSFRAAHGYTF.

The gene calls are TRBV5-5 and TRBJ1-1; 9 bases match TRBD1. With V trimmed by 0 bases and J by 6 bases, 12 bases remained unmatched. The CDR3 is made up of 17 amino acids. CDR1 and CDR2 (germline): SGHKS, YYEKEE (reference sequence). CDR3 sequence reads: CASSLAVRTGVLSEAFF. As DNA, the CDR3 is TGTGCCAGCAGCTTGGCGGTTCGGACAGGGGTTTTGTCTGAAGCTTTCTTT.

The chain carries TRBV27 and TRBJ1-5; D is uncertain. V was shortened by 2 bases and J by 6 bases, with 8 bases between the two germline ends. The CDR3 consists of 13 residues. Germline CDR1 and CDR2: MNHEY and SMNVEV (reference sequence). The CDR3 DNA reads TGTGCCAGCAGTTTAACCCGAGGTCAGCCCCAGCATTTT. It yields the protein CASSLTRGQPQHF.

Points on this clonotype: A much larger clone sits a single nucleotide away, making a read error possible. The genes are TRBV7-9 and TRBJ2-3; D possibly uses TRBD1 or TRBD2 (6 bases each). V lost 10 bases, J lost 0 bases, and 23 bases lay in between. The CDR3 loop spans 17 amino acids. CDR1 is SEHNR, CDR2 FQNEAQ, per germline (reference sequence). The CDR3 DNA sequence: TGTGCCAACAGAAGCCGCGGGAAGGGGGTTAGCACAGATACGCAGTATTTT. Amino acids: CANRSRGKGVSTDTQYF. Looking up the rest from reference TRBV7-9 and TRBJ2-3 gives the full variable domain: DTGVSQNPRHKITKRGQNVTFRCDPISEHNRLYWYRQTLGQGPEFLTYFQNEAQLEKSRLLSDRFSAERPKGSFSTLEIQRTEQGDSAMYLCANRSRGKGVSTDTQYFGPGTRLTVL.

Many counts were recorded for this clonotype. At one end, the junction sequence differs from germline, possibly due to a read error. The J gene is TRBJ1-5, the V gene TRBV27, with no clear D. This CDR3 is 12 amino acids long. Germline loops: CDR1 MNHEY, CDR2 SMNVEV (reference sequence). The CDR3 DNA reads as TGCGCCAGCAGGATAGGGAATCAGCCCCAGCATTTT. It specifies CASRIGNQPQHF.

A word on this clonotype: In this CDR3 the conserved last residue, phenylalanine or tryptophan, is missing, so a read error is likely. The limits of the CDR3 on the DNA are not certain, so only TCRdb's listed CDR3 is given. The chain's CDR3 is CASSFFRGPVPI. V is TRBV5-8 and J is TRBJ1-1; TRBD1, the table's D call, was not compared with the DNA. The CDR3 totals 12 residues, both ends included. Germline lookup yields CDR1 SGHTS and CDR2 YDEGEE.

CDR3 loop: CASSSPGEGPESLPQPQHF. CDR3 nucleotides: TGTGCCAGCAGCTCCCCGGGTGAAGGGCCGGAATCTCTCCCTCAGCCCCAGCATTTT. This rearrangement joins TRBV12-3 or TRBV12-4 to TRBJ1-5; D is unclear. The CDR3 runs to 19 residues. V was shortened by 6 bases and J by 6 bases, with 30 bases between the two germline ends.

J is TRBJ2-3 and V is TRBV10-3; D perhaps matches TRBD1 (6 bases). Per germline, CDR1 ENHRY and CDR2 SYGVKD. This CDR3 spans 13 amino acids. Trimming cost V 5 bases and J 7 bases, with 13 bases left between them. Here the CDR3 DNA reads TGTGCCATCAGTACCCCTCGGGACAATACGCAGTATTTT. This translates into CAISTPRDNTQYF.

The chain couples TRBV28 to TRBJ1-5; possible D gene TRBD1, 5 bases. V was trimmed by 8 bases and J by 4 bases, leaving 15 bases between them. Germline assignment: CDR1 MDHEN and CDR2 SYDVKM. This CDR3 has 14 amino acids. CDR3 nucleotides: TGTGCCAGCCGGGGCAGGGTTGGTAATCAGCCCCAGCATTTT. It codes for CASRGRVGNQPQHF.

On this clonotype itself: This sequence may be a read error, since a much larger clone differs from it by one base. The chain combines TRBV7-6 with TRBJ2-1; 8 nucleotides line up with TRBD2. The germline V gene has CDR1 SGHVS and CDR2 FNYEAQ. Losses at the gene ends were 5 bases for V and 9 bases for J; bases not matched to a gene: 9. The CDR3 covers 14 residues. CDR3 nucleotides: TGTGCCAGCAGCCCAAGCGGGGGCTTCAGTGAGCAGTTCTTC. Translating it yields CASSPSGGFSEQFF.

In this sample, this clonotype turned up a few times. The chain couples TRBV9 to TRBJ2-1, with D maybe TRBD1 (5 bases). Trimming removed 0 bases at V and 0 bases at J, with 13 bases between. Germline assignment: CDR1 SGDLS and CDR2 YYNGEE. This CDR3 contains 17 residues. This CDR3 is CASSVDSGLSSYNEQFF. The CDR3 coding sequence is TGTGCCAGCAGCGTAGATTCAGGGCTGAGCTCCTACAATGAGCAGTTCTTC.

The rearrangement joins TRBV12-3 or TRBV12-4 to TRBJ2-1, with D unresolved. V lost 3 bases, J lost 6 bases, and 6 bases lay in between. The CDR3 consists of 12 residues. The CDR3 nucleotides read TGTGCCAGCAGTTTTTTAGTCAATGAGCAGTTCTTC. It yields the protein CASSFLVNEQFF.

The rearrangement links TRBV6-2 or TRBV6-3 to TRBJ1-2; D possibly corresponds to TRBD1 (5 bases). The CDR3 covers 12 residues. Germline V gives CDR1 MNHEY, CDR2 SVGEGT. The ends were cut back, 6 bases at V and 7 bases at J, with 12 bases in the middle. The CDR3 nucleotides are TGTGCCAGCAGCAGGGACTTTCCTGGCTACACCTTC. Protein: CASSRDFPGYTF.

This clonotype has more than one count but fewer than ten. The CDR3: CASSPGEFQPQHF. The CDR3 region has the DNA TGTGCCAGCAGCCCAGGGGAATTTCAGCCCCAGCATTTT. V is TRBV27 and J is TRBJ1-5, with a tentative D call TRBD1 (6 bases). V gave up 6 bases and J gave up 6 bases, with 12 bases separating them. This CDR3 is built from 13 residues. CDR1 and CDR2 (germline): MNHEY, SMNVEV (reference sequence).

The CDR3 loop is CASSIQGGGYTEAFF. Written as DNA, the CDR3 is TGTGCCAGCAGTATACAGGGAGGTGGGTACACTGAAGCTTTCTTT. This chain joins TRBV28 and TRBJ1-1; D possibly corresponds to TRBD1 (6 bases). Trimming pared 5 bases from V and 3 bases from J, leaving 16 bases between. From germline, CDR1 is MDHEN and CDR2 SYDVKM. This CDR3 spans 15 amino acids.

A remark on this clonotype: A much larger clone differs by one base, so this may be a read error. The chain's CDR3 is CNVEGGGGSYNEQFF. DNA of the CDR3: TGCAACGTTGAAGGTGGCGGGGGTTCCTACAATGAGCAGTTCTTC. The chain uses TRBV29-1 and TRBJ2-1, with 7 bases lining up with TRBD2. The CDR3 length is 15 residues. Germline V gene data show CDR1 as SQVTM and CDR2 as ANQGSEA.

In its sample, this clonotype was seen a few times. The chain links TRBV10-3 to TRBJ2-3; D is possibly TRBD1 (5 bases). The CDR3 spans 14 residues. The V end lost 2 bases, the J end lost 3 bases, and 9 bases lay between the germline ends. Germline V CDR1 and CDR2: ENHRY, SYGVKD. This chain's CDR3 is CAISEARVTDTQYF. In DNA, the CDR3 is TGTGCCATCAGTGAGGCCAGGGTAACAGATACGCAGTATTTT.

As concerns this clonotype: This could be a read error, since a much larger clone is one nucleotide away. V gene TRBV7-9 combines with J gene TRBJ1-1, with D uncertain. The V gene's germline CDR1 is SEHNR and CDR2 FQNEAQ (reference sequence). The CDR3 is 12 amino acids. The V and J ends lost 1 base and 5 bases respectively, with 5 bases between them. CDR3 protein: CASSLEKTEAFF. The CDR3 coding sequence is TGTGCCAGCAGCTTAGAGAAGACTGAAGCTTTCTTT.

In the case of this clonotype: Compared with germline, one end of the junction differs, possibly owing to a read error. The J gene is TRBJ1-6, the V gene TRBV27; D unclear. The CDR3 sequence is 13 residues long. Germline V CDR1 and CDR2: MNHEY, SMNVEV (reference sequence). The CDR3 is CASTLGRESPLHF. For the CDR3, the DNA is TGTGCCAGCACTTTAGGGCGTGAGTCACCCCTCCACTTT.

This chain connects TRBV14 to TRBJ1-6; D gene ambiguous. Germline V gene sequence: CDR1 SGHDN, CDR2 FVKESK. The V end lost 4 bases, the J end lost 0 bases, and 13 bases lay between the germline ends. The CDR3 loop spans 17 amino acids. The CDR3 is CASSPRGASSYNSPLHF. CDR3 bases: TGTGCCAGCAGCCCGCGGGGAGCTAGCTCCTATAATTCACCCCTCCACTTT.

The chain combines TRBV27 with TRBJ2-7; D is perhaps TRBD1 or TRBD2 (6 bases each). The V end was cut by 5 bases, the J end by 4 bases, with 15 bases between. CDR1 and CDR2 (germline): MNHEY, SMNVEV (reference sequence). CDR3 length equals 14 residues. The CDR3 reads CASSPTGGGYEQYV. CDR3 bases: TGTGCCAGCAGTCCTACCGGGGGCGGTTACGAGCAGTACGTC.